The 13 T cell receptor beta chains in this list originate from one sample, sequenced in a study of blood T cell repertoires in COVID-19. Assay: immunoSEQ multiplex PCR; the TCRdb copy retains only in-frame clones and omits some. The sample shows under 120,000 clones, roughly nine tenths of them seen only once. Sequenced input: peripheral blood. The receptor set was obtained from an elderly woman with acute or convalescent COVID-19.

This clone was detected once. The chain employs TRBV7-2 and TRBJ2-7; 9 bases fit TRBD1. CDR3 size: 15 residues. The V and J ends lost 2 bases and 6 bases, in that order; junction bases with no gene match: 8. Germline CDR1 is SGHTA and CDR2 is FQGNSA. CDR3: CASSLLGQGSREQYF. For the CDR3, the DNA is TGTGCCAGCAGCTTATTAGGACAGGGGTCCCGCGAGCAGTACTTC.

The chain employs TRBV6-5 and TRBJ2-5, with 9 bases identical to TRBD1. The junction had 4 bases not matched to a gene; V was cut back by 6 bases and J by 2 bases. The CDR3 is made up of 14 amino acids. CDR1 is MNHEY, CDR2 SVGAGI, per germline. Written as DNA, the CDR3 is TGTGCCAGCAGACAGGGGGCCCTTCAAGAGACCCAGTACTTC. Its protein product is CASRQGALQETQYF.

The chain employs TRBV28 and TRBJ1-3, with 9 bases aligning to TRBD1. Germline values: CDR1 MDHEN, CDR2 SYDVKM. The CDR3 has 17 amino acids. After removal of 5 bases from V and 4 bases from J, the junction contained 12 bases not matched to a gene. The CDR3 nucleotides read TGTGCCAGCAGTACACCGGGACAGGGAGAAGTAGGAAACACCATATATTTT. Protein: CASSTPGQGEVGNTIYF.

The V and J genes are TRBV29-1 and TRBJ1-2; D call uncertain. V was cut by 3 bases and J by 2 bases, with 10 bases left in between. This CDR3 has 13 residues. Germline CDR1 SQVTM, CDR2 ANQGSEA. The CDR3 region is CSVDSGINYGYTF. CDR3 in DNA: TGCAGCGTTGATTCCGGGATCAACTATGGCTACACCTTC.

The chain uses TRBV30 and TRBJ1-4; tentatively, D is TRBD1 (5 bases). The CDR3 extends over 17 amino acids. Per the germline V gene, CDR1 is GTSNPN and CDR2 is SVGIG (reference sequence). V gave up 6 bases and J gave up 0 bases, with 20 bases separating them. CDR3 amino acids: CACPRGEGGATNEKLFF. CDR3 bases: TGTGCCTGCCCGCGGGGGGAGGGCGGTGCAACTAATGAAAAACTGTTTTTT.

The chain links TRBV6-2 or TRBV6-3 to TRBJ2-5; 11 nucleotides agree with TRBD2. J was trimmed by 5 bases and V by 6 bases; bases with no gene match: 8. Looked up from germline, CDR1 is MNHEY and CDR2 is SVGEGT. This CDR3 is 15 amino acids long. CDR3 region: CASSLSSGGWETQYF. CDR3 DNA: TGTGCCAGCAGCCTCTCTAGCGGGGGGTGGGAGACCCAGTACTTC.

The CDR3 here is CAISESGQGWINYGYTF. In nucleotides, the CDR3 is TGTGCCATCAGTGAGTCCGGGCAGGGATGGATTAACTATGGCTACACCTTC. The V call is TRBV10-3, the J call TRBJ1-2; D may be TRBD1 (5 bases). CDR1 ENHRY and CDR2 SYGVKD come from the germline V gene. V dropped 0 bases and J dropped 1 base, with 15 bases sitting between them. The CDR3 sequence is 17 residues long.

CDR3 residues: CASSPVPNRDYGYTF. The CDR3, as DNA: TGTGCCAGCAGCCCCGTGCCTAACAGGGACTATGGCTACACCTTC. This rearrangement joins TRBV7-9 to TRBJ1-2, with a weak D call TRBD1 (6 bases). V was clipped by 5 bases and J by 3 bases, with 16 bases between them. The V gene's germline CDR1 is SEHNR and CDR2 FQNEAQ (reference sequence). This CDR3 contains 15 residues.

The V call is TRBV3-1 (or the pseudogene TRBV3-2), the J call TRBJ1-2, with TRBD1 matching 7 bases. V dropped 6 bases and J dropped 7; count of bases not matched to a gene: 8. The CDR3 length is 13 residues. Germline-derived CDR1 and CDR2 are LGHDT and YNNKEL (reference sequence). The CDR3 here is CASRRTGQSGYTF. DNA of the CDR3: TGTGCCAGCAGACGTACGGGACAGTCTGGCTACACCTTC.

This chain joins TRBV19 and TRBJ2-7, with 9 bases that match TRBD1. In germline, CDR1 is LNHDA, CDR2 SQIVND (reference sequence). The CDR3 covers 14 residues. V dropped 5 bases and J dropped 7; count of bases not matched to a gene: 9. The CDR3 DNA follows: TGTGCCAGTAGTTTCCGGGACAGGGAAAGTGAGCAGTACTTC. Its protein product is CASSFRDRESEQYF. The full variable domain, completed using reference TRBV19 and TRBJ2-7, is DGGITQSPKYLFRKEGQNVTLSCEQNLNHDAMYWYRQDPGQGLRLIYYSQIVNDFQKGDIAEGYSVSREKKESFPLTVTSAQKNPTAFYLCASSFRDRESEQYFGPGTRLTVT.

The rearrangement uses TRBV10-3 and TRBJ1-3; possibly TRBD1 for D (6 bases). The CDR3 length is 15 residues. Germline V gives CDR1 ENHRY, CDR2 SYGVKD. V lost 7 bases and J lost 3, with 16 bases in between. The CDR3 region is CAIIRTEAFGNTIYF. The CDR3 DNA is TGTGCCATCATCAGGACAGAGGCATTTGGAAACACCATATATTTT.

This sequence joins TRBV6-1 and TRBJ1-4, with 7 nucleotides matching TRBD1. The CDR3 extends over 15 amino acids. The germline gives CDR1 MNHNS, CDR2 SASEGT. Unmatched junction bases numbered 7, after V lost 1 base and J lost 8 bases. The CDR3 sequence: CASSEVGGMGEKLFF. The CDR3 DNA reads TGTGCCAGCAGTGAAGTAGGGGGCATGGGGGAAAAACTGTTTTTT.

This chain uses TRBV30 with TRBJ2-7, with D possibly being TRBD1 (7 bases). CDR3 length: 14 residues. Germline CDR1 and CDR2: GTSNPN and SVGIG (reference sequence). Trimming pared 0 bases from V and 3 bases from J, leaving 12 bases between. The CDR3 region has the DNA TGTGCCTGGAGTGTCCAGGGGGGACTCTACGAGCAGTACTTC. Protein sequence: CAWSVQGGLYEQYF. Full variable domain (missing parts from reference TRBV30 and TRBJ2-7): SQTIHQWPATLVQPVGSPLSLECTVEGTSNPNLYWYRQAAGRGLQLLFYSVGIGQISSEVPQNLSASRPQDRQFILSSKKLLLSDSGFYLCAWSVQGGLYEQYFGPGTRLTVT.